This TCR beta chain was documented in a study of cytomegalovirus exposure and HLA in healthy donors. Study findings and constraints: In an earlier analysis, most TCR beta V segments were productive about 87% or about 30% of the time.

Germline V lookup: CDR1 SGHRS, CDR2 YFSETQ. The J segment lost 3 bases and the V segment lost 0 bases, leaving 3 bases of the junction unmatched. The CDR3 is 15 residues long. Note on this clone: Its antigen is unidentified.

Primers: 60 Vbeta forward and 13 Jbeta reverse. Assay: immunoSEQ multiplex PCR; the TCRdb copy retains only in-frame clones and omits some. The table has around 170,000 clones, more than 65% seen once. The V and J genes are TRBV5-1 and TRBJ1-2; TRBD1 matches 9 bases. The receptor was isolated from a man aged 50 or older in good health and CMV-seronegative. Sequenced input: PBMCs. CDR3 sequence (DNA): TGCGCCAGCAGCTTGGGGACAGGGGTAGACTATGGCTACACCTTC. Amino acids: CASSLGTGVDYGYTF. Based on the CDR3 plus reference TRBV5-1 and TRBJ1-2, the full variable domain is KAGVTQTPRYLIKTRGQQVTLSCSPISGHRSVSWYQQTPGQGLQFLFEYFSETQRNKGNFPGRFSGRQFSNSRSEMNVSTLELGDSALYLCASSLGTGVDYGYTFGSGTRLTVV.